This T cell receptor (beta chain) was recorded in a study of CD8 T cells in ankylosing spondylitis. TCRdb itself ran the 5' RACE reads through MiXCR, one entry per CDR3 protein. The sample includes 250,000 to 350,000 distinct CDR3 sequences, approximately 20% seen only once; the top ten take 7.8%. Regarding the study as a whole: Disease-linked clones were reportedly significantly enriched in matched ankylosing spondylitis synovial fluid.

Trimming shortened V by 2 bases and J by 1 base, and 11 bases separated the two germline ends. There are 15 residues in the CDR3. This clonotype was observed a handful of times. The target antigen is unknown. The rearrangement joins TRBV12-3 or TRBV12-4 to TRBJ2-5; D is perhaps TRBD2 (6 bases). The TCR was taken from a male donor with ankylosing spondylitis or in good health (not recorded which). The source material was blood, either unsorted or a sorted T cell fraction (not recorded which). CDR3 coding DNA: TGTGCCAGCAGTTTATCCTGGGAGGCCCAAGAGACCCAGTACTTC. Its protein product is CASSLSWEAQETQYF.